This TCR beta chain is from a study of T cells after yellow fever vaccination. General study points: There was a possibility that FACS-sorted repertoires contained abundant clonotypes contaminating from the bulk population.

CDR3 length equals 17 residues. Trimming took 4 bases from V and 6 from J, leaving 21 bases between them. The germline V gene has CDR1 SEHNR and CDR2 FQNEAQ (reference sequence). Template switching by 5'RACE produced TCR cDNA, adding a universal primer site and UMIs. TCRdb itself ran the 5' RACE reads through MiXCR, one entry per CDR3 protein. The sample yields under 600,000 distinct CDR3 sequences, approximately 15% seen once. This clonotype was observed a few times. As yet, its antigen is unknown. The genes are TRBV7-9 and TRBJ2-2, with D possibly TRBD2 on 5 matching bases. The specimen was PBMCs, collected on the day of the yellow fever booster vaccination. This TCR came from a man aged 30 to 45 who received the YFV17D yellow fever vaccine. This chain's CDR3 is CASSYELGRPTAGELFF. The CDR3 coding sequence is TGTGCCAGCAGCTACGAACTAGGCAGGCCAACCGCCGGGGAGCTGTTTTTT.